Detailed here is one T cell receptor (beta chain). These data originate in a study of blood T cell repertoires in COVID-19. In the study overall: Researchers got acute and convalescent COVID-19 samples from the United States, Italy and Spain. The cDNA or gDNA used as material had been derived from T cells, B-cell-depleted T cells, or PBMCs.

Trimming shortened V by 7 bases and J by 3 bases, and 12 bases separated the two germline ends. The CDR3 is made up of 13 amino acids. Germline values: CDR1 MDHEN, CDR2 SYDVKM. Data came from immunoSEQ multiplex PCR; TCRdb stores just in-frame clones and leaves some out. The sample gives around 450,000 clones, less than 95% of which show up once; approximately 0.65% is in the top ten. All enrollees were about 18 to 90 years old and from fewer than 30 US areas. Cohort allocation depended upon clinical history that participants reported. The chain joins TRBV28 to TRBJ1-1, with D maybe TRBD1 (6 bases). Input material: PBMCs or T cells enriched from blood (not recorded which). This TCR was sampled from a man aged 18 to 30 who had recovered from COVID-19. In DNA form, the CDR3 reads TGTGCCAGCACAGGGGCCAGCGACACTGAAGCTTTCTTT. Protein product: CASTGASDTEAFF.